This record looks at one TCR beta chain sequence and its context. This sample was included in a study of T cell changes during pregnancy in multiple sclerosis. This CDR3 is built from 13 residues. Trimming cost V 4 bases and J 6 bases, with 12 bases left between them. Germline V gene sequence: CDR1 LGHNA, CDR2 YSLEER. Sequenced by immunoSEQ multiplex PCR; TCRdb stores in-frame clones only, minus some. The sample records about 100,000 clones, about nine tenths being singletons. The TCR originated in a female donor with multiple sclerosis, enrolled in a pregnancy study. The rearrangement uses TRBV4-3 and TRBJ1-1; D is possibly TRBD1 (5 bases). The sequences come from peripheral blood, collected after pregnancy. CDR3 nucleotide sequence: TGCGCCAGCAGCCCACCAGGGAGGGCTGAAGCTTTCTTT. It translates to CASSPPGRAEAFF.